Shown below are 13 T cell receptor beta chains from a single sample sequenced in a study of T cells in Graves' hyperthyroidism and ophthalmopathy. Amplification targeted TCR beta CDR3 regions from RNA transcripts. The TCR CDR3 first-round RT-PCR relied on the HTBI primer set. One entry per CDR3 protein results from TCRdb running MiXCR on the multiplex PCR reads. The table lists hundreds of thousands of distinct CDR3 sequences, 45% of them singletons, with 7% to 7.5% in the top ten. Material: peripheral blood or thyroid tissue (not recorded which). These receptors were taken from an adult man with Graves' disease, either hyperthyroidism or ophthalmopathy (not recorded which).

V is TRBV7-8 and J is TRBJ2-7; D unresolved. Looked up from germline, CDR1 is SGHVS and CDR2 is FQNEAQ. CDR3 length: 13 amino acids. The V gene lost 6 bases and the J gene lost 2 bases, with 11 bases spanning the gap. The CDR3 region has the DNA TGTGCCAGCAGGTCCCCCGTCACCTACGAGCAGTACTTC. Translating it yields CASRSPVTYEQYF.

V and J are TRBV7-9 and TRBJ1-1; D gene unclear. V lost 6 bases and J lost 1, with 9 bases in between. The CDR3 consists of 13 residues. CDR1 and CDR2 (germline): SEHNR, FQNEAQ (reference sequence). CDR3 region: CASRRGWNTEAFF. CDR3 nucleotides: TGTGCCAGCAGGCGTGGTTGGAACACTGAAGCTTTCTTT.

About this clonotype itself: A junction end diverges from the germline sequence, so it may reflect a read error. The V gene is TRBV9, the J gene TRBJ1-5; TRBD1 might be the D (5 bases). CDR1 is SGDLS, CDR2 YYNGEE, per germline. This CDR3 is 18 amino acids long. The CDR3 nucleotides are TGCGCCAGCAGCCGTACGGATGGGAGTTGGGACCTCAATCAGCCCCAGCATTTT. This translates into CASSRTDGSWDLNQPQHF.

In its sample, this clonotype was seen many times. The CDR3: CASTLTENYGYTF. Here the CDR3 DNA reads TGTGCCAGCACATTGACAGAAAACTATGGCTACACCTTC. The chain joins TRBV2 to TRBJ1-2, with D perhaps matching TRBD1 (5 bases). CDR1 SNHLY and CDR2 FYNNEI come from the germline V gene. V was clipped by 7 bases and J by 2 bases, with 11 bases between them. The CDR3 contains 13 residues.

This clonotype was seen at least ten times. This sequence joins TRBV19 and TRBJ1-2; 7 bases map to TRBD1. CDR1 is LNHDA, CDR2 SQIVND, per germline (reference sequence). This CDR3 comprises 13 residues. V lost 8 bases and J lost 2; bases outside the gene matches: 5. The CDR3 DNA sequence: TGTGCCAGTCATACCAGGGGGAACTATGGCTACACCTTC. This gives the protein CASHTRGNYGYTF.

The V and J genes are TRBV19 and TRBJ1-2; a weak D match, TRBD1 (6 bases). The CDR3 length is 13 residues. V lost 9 bases and J 6 bases, leaving 17 bases between the germline ends. CDR1 and CDR2 (germline): LNHDA, SQIVND (reference sequence). Written as DNA, the CDR3 is TGTGCCAGCAGTCGGAGGGGGGTTGATGGCTACACCTTC. Translating gives CASSRRGVDGYTF.

The V call is TRBV12-3 or TRBV12-4, the J call TRBJ1-2; no clear D. The CDR3 loop spans 12 amino acids. The V end was cut by 0 bases, the J end by 10 bases, with 9 bases between. CDR3 region: CASSLARATYTF. The CDR3 bases are TGTGCCAGCAGTTTAGCGCGGGCCACCTACACCTTC.

The chain employs TRBV6-6 and TRBJ2-2, with D perhaps being TRBD1 or TRBD2 (5 bases each). The CDR3 contains 13 residues. V lost 4 bases, J lost 5 bases, and 8 bases lay in between. Germline V gene lookup returns CDR1 MNHNY and CDR2 SVGAGI (reference sequence). The DNA for the CDR3 is TGTGCCAGCAGTTGGGGGAAGACCGGGGAGCTGTTTTTT. It specifies CASSWGKTGELFF.

The table lists this clonotype with a few counts. The J gene is TRBJ1-6, the V gene TRBV20-1, with TRBD1 matching 9 bases. CDR1 and CDR2 (germline): DFQATT, SNEGSKA (reference sequence). The CDR3 runs 15 residues. V was clipped by 1 base and J by 9 bases; unmatched bases: 7. CDR3 loop: CSARARGQGSSPLHF. The DNA for the CDR3 is TGCAGTGCTAGAGCCAGGGGACAGGGTAGTTCACCCCTCCACTTT.

This rearrangement joins TRBV7-8 to TRBJ1-1; 10 bases map to TRBD1. This CDR3 region has 15 residues. The trim removed 5 bases at V and 4 bases at J, leaving 7 bases unmatched. Germline lookup yields CDR1 SGHVS and CDR2 FQNEAQ. DNA for the CDR3: TGTGCCAGCAGCCCTCAGGACAGGGGGAGCACTGAAGCTTTCTTT. Protein: CASSPQDRGSTEAFF.

This clonotype was seen ten or more times. CDR3 in amino acids: CASSLRSGGVSRELFF. CDR3 nucleotide sequence: TGTGCCAGCAGCTTACGGTCAGGGGGCGTTTCTCGGGAGCTGTTTTTT. The rearrangement uses TRBV7-3 and TRBJ2-2; the match to TRBD1 covers 8 bases. This CDR3 has 16 amino acids. The germline V gene encodes CDR1 SGHTA and CDR2 FQGTGA. Losses at the gene ends were 2 bases for V and 9 bases for J; bases not matched to a gene: 11.

The chain carries TRBV29-1 and TRBJ1-1; D is unresolved. CDR3 length: 14 residues. CDR1 and CDR2 from the germline V gene are SQVTM and ANQGSEA. Trimming took 2 bases from V and 0 from J, leaving 10 bases between them. The CDR3 DNA reads TGCAGCGTTGAACTATGGGCATTGAACACTGAAGCTTTCTTT. Its translation: CSVELWALNTEAFF.

This clonotype was seen only a few times. The V gene is TRBV9, the J gene TRBJ1-1; 10 bases map to TRBD1. V trimming: 7 bases; J trimming: 4 bases; junction bases outside the gene matches: 10. Per the germline V gene, CDR1 is SGDLS and CDR2 is YYNGEE. The CDR3 consists of 15 residues. For the CDR3, the DNA is TGTGCCAGCTCACCAGACAGGGGGCAAGGCACTGAAGCTTTCTTT. Translated: CASSPDRGQGTEAFF. The full variable domain, with the rest looked up from reference TRBV9 and TRBJ1-1, is DSGVTQTPKHLITATGQRVTLRCSPRSGDLSVYWYQQSLDQGLQFLIQYYNGEERAKGNILERFSAQQFPDLHSELNLSSLELGDSALYFCASSPDRGQGTEAFFGQGTRLTVV.